Below, 19 T cell receptor beta chains from the same sample are listed, as sequenced in a study of cytomegalovirus exposure and HLA in healthy donors. PCR involved 60 Vbeta and 13 Jbeta primers. Only in-frame clones appear in the TCRdb table, and some are missing; sequencing was by immunoSEQ multiplex PCR. This table has roughly 150,000 clones, 65% to 85% appearing once. Sequencing used PBMCs. The receptors shown here come from a woman in her thirties or forties in good health and CMV-seropositive.

This chain links TRBV30 with TRBJ2-7; a possible D gene is TRBD1 (5 bases). V lost 3 bases to trimming and J lost 5 bases, with 11 bases between them. The CDR3 contains 12 residues. Germline CDR1 GTSNPN, CDR2 SVGIG (reference sequence). The CDR3 protein is CAWSTQGDEQYF. The CDR3 nucleotides read TGTGCCTGGAGCACTCAAGGGGACGAGCAGTACTTC.

In its sample, this clone was seen once. The chain joins TRBV5-4 to TRBJ2-5; 9 nucleotides align to TRBD1. The J call may be faulty, since TRBJ2-7 better matches the DNA end. The CDR3 consists of 14 residues. Germline V lookup: CDR1 SGHNT, CDR2 YYREEE (reference sequence). The CDR3 coding sequence is TGTGCCAGCAGCTTGGGACAGGGGGTTTACGAGCAGTACTTC. This encodes CASSLGQGVYEQYF.

The chain has TRBV6-6 and TRBJ1-6, with a possible D match to TRBD1 (5 bases). The germline V and J ends were trimmed by 4 bases and 10 bases, with 11 bases remaining between them. The CDR3 covers 13 residues. Germline V gives CDR1 MNHNY, CDR2 SVGAGI (reference sequence). CDR3 nucleotides: TGTGCCAGCAGTTCAGGGTTTGGGTCACCCCTCCACTTT. Protein sequence: CASSSGFGSPLHF.

This clone occurred a few times. The V call is TRBV7-9, the J call TRBJ1-3, with D possibly matching TRBD1 (6 bases). CDR1 SEHNR and CDR2 FQNEAQ come from the germline V gene (reference sequence). V was clipped by 5 bases and J by 4 bases, with 24 bases between them. The CDR3 is 18 amino acids. As DNA, the CDR3 is TGTGCCAGCAGCGCCCCCCGCGGACAGCCAAAAACCGGAAACACCATATATTTT. Protein sequence: CASSAPRGQPKTGNTIYF.

The chain links TRBV10-3 to TRBJ1-2; 7 bases align to TRBD1. In germline, CDR1 is ENHRY, CDR2 SYGVKD. Germline trimming cut 0 bases from V and 4 bases from J; bases unmatched to any gene: 5. CDR3 length: 15 amino acids. CDR3 amino acids: CAISESQGDAYGYTF. The CDR3 bases are TGTGCCATCAGTGAGTCGCAGGGGGACGCCTATGGCTACACCTTC.

This clone came up a few times. The gene calls are TRBV4-1 and TRBJ1-2; D gene uncertain. Deletions cut 0 bases from V and 8 bases from J, with 16 bases between. The CDR3 has 15 amino acids. The germline V gene has CDR1 MGHRA and CDR2 YSYEKL. The CDR3 reads CASSQDNTGGRGYTF. The CDR3 DNA reads TGCGCCAGCAGCCAAGATAATACGGGAGGACGGGGCTACACCTTC.

This rearrangement joins TRBV4-2 to TRBJ2-1; 13 nucleotides align to TRBD2. The germline gives CDR1 LGHNA, CDR2 YNFKEQ. The J segment lost 6 bases and the V segment lost 0 bases, leaving 8 bases of the junction unmatched. This CDR3 has 18 residues. The chain's CDR3 is CASSQDPQTSGGLNEQFF. DNA for the CDR3: TGTGCCAGCAGCCAAGATCCCCAGACTAGCGGGGGGCTCAATGAGCAGTTCTTC.

V gene TRBV7-8 combines with J gene TRBJ2-5, with D perhaps TRBD2 (6 bases). V lost 5 bases and J 3 bases, leaving 19 bases between the germline ends. CDR3 length: 16 amino acids. The germline CDR1 and CDR2 sequences are SGHVS and FQNEAQ. The CDR3 bases are TGTGCCAGCAGCGTACCCCACTCGTGGGGGGAAGAGACCCAGTACTTC. Translation: CASSVPHSWGEETQYF.

J is TRBJ1-2 and V is TRBV5-1; D might be TRBD1 (6 bases). The V gene lost 2 bases and the J gene lost 1 base, with 6 bases spanning the gap. The CDR3 runs to 13 residues. The germline V gene encodes CDR1 SGHRS and CDR2 YFSETQ. The CDR3 here is CASSLQGNYGYTF. The CDR3 bases are TGCGCCAGCAGCTTACAGGGTAACTATGGCTACACCTTC.

This clone has only a few counts. In nucleotides, the CDR3 is TGTGCCAGCAGTGGACAGGGGGCGAAACAGCCCCAGCATTTT. It encodes CASSGQGAKQPQHF. The genes are TRBV2 and TRBJ1-5; 10 bases fit TRBD1. The CDR3 spans 14 residues. Germline V gene data show CDR1 as SNHLY and CDR2 as FYNNEI. V lost 4 bases, J lost 7 bases, and 4 bases stayed unmatched. Using reference TRBV2 and TRBJ1-5 for the parts outside the CDR3, the full variable domain is EPEVTQTPSHQVTQMGQEVILRCVPISNHLYFYWYRQILGQKVEFLVSFYNNEISEKSEIFDDQFSVERPDGSNFTLKIRSTKLEDSAMYFCASSGQGAKQPQHFGDGTRLSIL.

This clone was seen only once. The chain recombines TRBV15 with TRBJ2-1; maybe TRBD2 (5 bases). The CDR3 length is 14 residues. V lost 1 base to trimming and J lost 7 bases, with 11 bases between them. Germline V lookup: CDR1 LNHNV, CDR2 YYDKDF (reference sequence). CDR3 in DNA: TGTGCCACCAGCAGAGGCGGGTTCCAAAATGAGCAGTTCTTC. The encoded protein is CATSRGGFQNEQFF.

Worth noting for this clone: This sample includes further DNA sequences coding for the same CDR3. The chain couples TRBV9 to TRBJ2-6; a possible D gene is TRBD1 (5 bases). The CDR3 has 17 amino acids. Looked up from germline, CDR1 is SGDLS and CDR2 is YYNGEE. V shed 2 bases and J shed 1 base, with 13 bases lying between them. DNA for the CDR3: TGTGCCAGCAGCGTTGACAGATGGCTATCTGGGGCCAACGTCCTGACTTTC. Its protein product is CASSVDRWLSGANVLTF.

The rearrangement joins TRBV30 to TRBJ1-3; TRBD1 might be the D (5 bases). The germline V gene encodes CDR1 GTSNPN and CDR2 SVGIG (reference sequence). The CDR3 totals 17 residues. The germline V and J ends were trimmed by 0 bases and 0 bases, with 15 bases remaining between them. The DNA for the CDR3 is TGTGCCTGGAGTGTACTTCCACCAGGGTTCTCTGGAAACACCATATATTTT. It codes for CAWSVLPPGFSGNTIYF.

V gene TRBV5-1 combines with J gene TRBJ2-2, with a tentative D call TRBD1 (6 bases). The CDR3 has 15 residues. CDR1 and CDR2 from the germline V gene are SGHRS and YFSETQ. Trimming cost V 0 bases and J 6 bases, with 12 bases left between them. CDR3 residues: CASSLVGGVAGELFF. Written as DNA, the CDR3 is TGCGCCAGCAGCTTGGTAGGGGGAGTGGCCGGGGAGCTGTTTTTT.

CDR3 protein: CASSLRGTYEQYF. CDR3 coding DNA: TGTGCCAGCAGCCTACGGGGAACCTACGAGCAGTACTTC. This chain connects TRBV7-8 to TRBJ2-7; D is possibly TRBD2 (5 bases). Trimming stripped 5 bases from V and 2 bases from J, with 10 bases between. Germline loops: CDR1 SGHVS, CDR2 FQNEAQ. The CDR3 is 13 amino acids.

This chain joins TRBV25-1 and TRBJ1-4; TRBD1 might be the D (6 bases). Trimming stripped 6 bases from V and 6 bases from J, with 20 bases between. The germline CDR1 and CDR2 sequences are MGHDK and SYGVNS. The CDR3 totals 16 residues. The CDR3 loop is CASSSGTGFSDEKLFF. In nucleotides, the CDR3 is TGTGCCAGCAGCTCCGGTACAGGGTTTTCGGATGAAAAACTGTTTTTT.

The J gene is TRBJ1-1, the V gene TRBV7-9; 7 positions match TRBD1. The CDR3 totals 14 residues. V gave up 9 bases and J gave up 0 bases; unmatched junction bases: 7. From germline, CDR1 is SEHNR and CDR2 FQNEAQ (reference sequence). The CDR3 coding sequence is TGTGCCAGTGACAGGGCGTACGTGAACACTGAAGCTTTCTTT. Protein product: CASDRAYVNTEAFF.

The V and J genes are TRBV30 and TRBJ2-6; D is ambiguous. Germline assignment: CDR1 GTSNPN and CDR2 SVGIG (reference sequence). V shed 2 bases and J shed 0 bases, with 14 bases lying between them. The CDR3 loop spans 17 amino acids. CDR3 region: CAWSIQALFSGANVLTF. The DNA of the CDR3 is TGTGCCTGGAGTATCCAGGCTCTATTCTCTGGGGCCAACGTCCTGACTTTC.

This chain joins TRBV5-1 and TRBJ1-5, with a weak D call TRBD1 (5 bases). The CDR3 spans 14 residues. Germline loops: CDR1 SGHRS, CDR2 YFSETQ. V lost 6 bases and J 5 bases, leaving 15 bases between the germline ends. CDR3 loop: CASNSTGVYQPQHF. The CDR3, as DNA: TGCGCCAGCAATTCCACGGGGGTTTATCAGCCCCAGCATTTT.